This section outlines one TCR beta chain sequence together with its context. The antigen is undetermined. The record originates from a study of cytomegalovirus exposure and HLA in healthy donors. Notes on the study in general: Some public TCRs appeared in many individuals, while most sequences were rare. A prior analysis recorded that most TCR beta V segments were productive about 90% or about 30% of the time. The study recorded over 150 TCR beta chains that were cytomegalovirus-associated.

The PCR employed 60 Vbeta primers together with 13 Jbeta primers. Data came from immunoSEQ multiplex PCR; TCRdb stores just in-frame clones and leaves some out. The sample has 90,000 to 100,000 clones. V lost 3 bases to trimming and J lost 0 bases, with 9 bases between them. The germline gives CDR1 SGHRS, CDR2 YFSETQ. The length of the CDR3 is 15 residues. Specimen: PBMCs. This rearrangement joins TRBV5-1 to TRBJ2-2, with D perhaps TRBD1 (6 bases). The sequence was collected from a woman aged 30 to 39 in good health and CMV-seronegative. CDR3 in amino acids: CASSYGTSNTGELFF. The CDR3 region has the DNA TGCGCCAGCAGCTATGGGACATCGAACACCGGGGAGCTGTTTTTT.